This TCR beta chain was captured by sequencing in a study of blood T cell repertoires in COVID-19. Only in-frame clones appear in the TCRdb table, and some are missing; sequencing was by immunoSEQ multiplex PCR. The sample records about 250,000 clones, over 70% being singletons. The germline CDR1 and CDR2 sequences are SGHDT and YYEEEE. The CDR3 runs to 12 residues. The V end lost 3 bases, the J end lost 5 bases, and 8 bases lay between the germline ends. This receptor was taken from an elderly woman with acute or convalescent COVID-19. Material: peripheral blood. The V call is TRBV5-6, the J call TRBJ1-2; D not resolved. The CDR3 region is CASSSNRYGYTF. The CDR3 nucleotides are TGTGCCAGCAGCTCTAACCGTTATGGCTACACCTTC.